This is a list of T cell receptor beta chains from one sample in a study of cytomegalovirus exposure and HLA in healthy donors. The repertoire was sequenced with immunoSEQ multiplex PCR; TCRdb's copy has only in-frame clones and lacks some. The profile shows about 180,000 clones, about three quarters of them singletons. Sequences were obtained from PBMCs. The receptors come from a female donor in good health and CMV-seronegative. The conserved cysteine and the conserved F or W are not part of the CDR3 here. The D gene is left open where the match is weak.

d_gene	v_gene	CDR3aa
NA	TRBV9	ASSFSGQEQF
TRBD2	TRBV7-8	ASSLAASGGQETQY
NA	TRBV5-1	ASSLAGIARGDTEAF
TRBD2	TRBV9	ASSISGGDAYEQY
NA	TRBV19	ASSSRDSNQPQH
TRBD2	TRBV2	ASRASGPSYEQY
NA	TRBV10-2	ASSESGLGETQY
NA	TRBV9	ASSVYGTAETDTQY
NA	TRBV5-1	ASRYNNEQF
TRBD1	TRBV28	ASQTGGRSGANVLT
NA	TRBV15	ATSRQGGSKDTQY
NA	TRBV9	ASSVGLGGGGTDTQY
TRBD1	TRBV30	AWSVLPGGRNPRRY
NA	TRBV6-5	ASSRDRYSYNEQF
TRBD1	TRBV14	ASSQPGTGANTQY
NA	TRBV2	ASSVGPSGKAAGELF
NA	TRBV9	ASSVDLGETQY
TRBD1	TRBV6-5	ASSYSVGQFNEKLF
TRBD1	TRBV11-2	ASSPLGAQGRNEQF
NA	TRBV7-6	ASSLGSLSNQPQH
TRBD2	TRBV7-6	ARKSGRAETQY
TRBD2	TRBV10-3	AISESTRWTSGTRGGKNIQY
NA	TRBV11-2	ASSLGVTSTDTQY
TRBD2	TRBV5-5	ASSLLVAGNNEQF
TRBD2	TRBV28	ASSSPGGKGGYEQY
NA	TRBV11-3	ASRGGGTDTQY
TRBD1	TRBV13	ASSLGTGGSEQY
NA	TRBV30	AWNIQASGNTIY
NA	TRBV5-6	ASSSGPNTEAF
TRBD1	TRBV9	ASSVGTGQTEAF
TRBD1	TRBV10-3	AISESQGARTEAF
NA	TRBV5-1	ASSLVVGEVSGEQF
TRBD1	TRBV9	ASSLTGDYGYT
NA	TRBV4-3	ASSQGSTDTDTQY
NA	TRBV9	ASSVEASTDYEQY
TRBD1	TRBV7-3	ASSLLGQGAYTGELF
TRBD2	TRBV28	ASRERLAREQY
TRBD1	TRBV27	ASSSTGEGYT
TRBD1	TRBV6-1	ASSAEAGGMDTQY
TRBD1	TRBV28	ASSGQVYGYT
NA	TRBV5-1	ASSILWGDGYT
TRBD1	TRBV6-6	ASSGGQGKSYEQY
NA	TRBV28	ASILRGSSYEQY
NA	TRBV7-8	ASSLDRANEKLF
NA	TRBV5-5	ASSPDRNQPQH
TRBD1	TRBV4-2	ASERGTGGNEKLF
NA	TRBV9	ASSVESGDYEQY
TRBD1	TRBV19	ASSIGDRVSNQPQH
TRBD2	TRBV10-2	ASAGLAGETQY
TRBD2	TRBV19	ASSMAGLVYQETQY
NA	TRBV6-1	ASRTGDSPLH
NA	TRBV5-4	ASSLGLIWGRGTEAF